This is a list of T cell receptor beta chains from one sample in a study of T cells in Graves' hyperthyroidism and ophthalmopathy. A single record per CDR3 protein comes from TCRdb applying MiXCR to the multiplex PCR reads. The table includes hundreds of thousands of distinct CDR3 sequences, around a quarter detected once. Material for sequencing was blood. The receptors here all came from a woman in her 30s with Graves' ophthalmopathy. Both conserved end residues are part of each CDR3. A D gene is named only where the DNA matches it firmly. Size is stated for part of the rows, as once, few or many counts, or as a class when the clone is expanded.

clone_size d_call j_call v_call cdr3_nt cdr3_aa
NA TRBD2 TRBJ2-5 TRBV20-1 TGCAGTGCTACATCTAGCGGGGGATTCCAAGAGACCCAGTACTTC CSATSSGGFQETQYF
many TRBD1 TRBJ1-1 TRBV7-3 TGTGCCAGCAGCCTACTCCCGCGGGACAGGCGGGGGGGGAGCACTGAAGCTTTCTTT CASSLLPRDRRGGSTEAFF
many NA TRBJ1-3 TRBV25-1 TGTGCCAGCAGTGGGGCTTATTGGGGCTCTGGAAACACCATATATTTT CASSGAYWGSGNTIYF
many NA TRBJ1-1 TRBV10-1 TGCGCCAGCAGTGAGTCTCAGGGTTCGAGCACTGAAGCTTTCTTT CASSESQGSSTEAFF
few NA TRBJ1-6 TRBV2 TGTGCCAGCAGTGAATGGCAGGCGAATTCACCCCTCCACTTT CASSEWQANSPLHF
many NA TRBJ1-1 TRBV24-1 TGTGCCACCAGTGACCCGTCAATCAGGAGAGCTTTCTTT CATSDPSIRRAFF
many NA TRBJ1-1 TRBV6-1 TGTGCCAGCAGTGAGAACGGGGGGGTAGGAATCACTGAAGCTTTCTTT CASSENGGVGITEAFF
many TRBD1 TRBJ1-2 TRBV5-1 TGCGCCAGCAGCACCTCGGGACAGGGGTATGGCTACACCTTC CASSTSGQGYGYTF
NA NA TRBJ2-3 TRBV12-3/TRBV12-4 TGTGCCAGCAGTACTGCTGATACGCAGTATTTT CASSTADTQYF
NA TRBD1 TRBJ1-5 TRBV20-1 TGCAGTGCTAGAAGTGGACAGGGTGAGAATCAGCCCCAGCATTTT CSARSGQGENQPQHF
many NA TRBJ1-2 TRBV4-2 TGTGCCAGCAGCCAAGATCAGCTCACAGGGAGATTGGACTATGGCTACACCTTC CASSQDQLTGRLDYGYTF
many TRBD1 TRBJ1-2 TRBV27 TGTGCCAGCAGTTCTATGACAGGGACCTATGGCTACACCTTC CASSSMTGTYGYTF
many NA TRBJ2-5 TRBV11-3 TGTGCCAGCAGCGGAACACAGCAAGAGACCCAGTACTTC CASSGTQQETQYF
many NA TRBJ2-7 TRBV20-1 TGCAGTGCTAGGTTCGAAGGCTACGAGCAGTACTTC CSARFEGYEQYF
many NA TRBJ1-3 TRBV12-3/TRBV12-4 TGTGCCAGCAATAGCCGGGACACCGACTTGGTCACCATATATTTT CASNSRDTDLVTIYF
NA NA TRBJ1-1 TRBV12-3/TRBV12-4 TGTGCCAGCAGCCGGGCCGTGGGGGACACTGAAGCTTTCTTT CASSRAVGDTEAFF
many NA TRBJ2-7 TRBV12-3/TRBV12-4 TGTGCCAGCAGCCATTTCCTTAGGGGTTACTACGAGCAGTACTTC CASSHFLRGYYEQYF
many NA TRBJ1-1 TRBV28 TGTGCCACCGACGCCGGTGACGAAGCTTTCTTT CATDAGDEAFF
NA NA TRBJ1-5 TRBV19 TGTGCCAGTAGTATCCGGAGCGGGGGCGGGGATCAGCCCCAGCATTTT CASSIRSGGGDQPQHF
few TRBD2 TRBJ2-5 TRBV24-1 TGTGCCACCAGTGATCCCGGAGACGGGAGGGCCGATGAGACCCAGTACTTC CATSDPGDGRADETQYF
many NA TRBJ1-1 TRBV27 TGTGCCAGCAGTCCGGTAGGGCGAGCCCATGAAGCTTTCTTT CASSPVGRAHEAFF
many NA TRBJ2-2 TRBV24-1 TGTGCCACCAGTGATTTAAAGGGTAGTAACACCGGGGAGCTGTTTTTT CATSDLKGSNTGELFF
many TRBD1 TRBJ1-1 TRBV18 TGTGCCAGCTCATACCGGGACAGGGGGCCTATGAACACTGAAGCTTTCTTT CASSYRDRGPMNTEAFF
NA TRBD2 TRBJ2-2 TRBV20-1 TGCAGTGCTATGAACGGGAGGACCGGGGAGCTGTTTTTT CSAMNGRTGELFF
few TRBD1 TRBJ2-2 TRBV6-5 TGTGCCAGCAGCTTAGACAGGGCCTACACCGGGGAGCTGTTTTTT CASSLDRAYTGELFF
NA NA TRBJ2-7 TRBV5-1 TGCGCCAGCAAACCCCTAGCAGGGACCGCCGAGCAGTACTTC CASKPLAGTAEQYF
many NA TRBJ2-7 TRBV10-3 TGTGCCATCAGTCAAGATTTCTGGGAGCAGTACTTC CAISQDFWEQYF
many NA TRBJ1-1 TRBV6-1 TGTGCCAGCAGTGCCTCAAACCTAAACACTGAAGCTTTCTTT CASSASNLNTEAFF
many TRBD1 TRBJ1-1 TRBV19 TGTGCCAGTAGCCCTCTGGGACAGCCGTCGAACACTGAAGCTTTCTTT CASSPLGQPSNTEAFF
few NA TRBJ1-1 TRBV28 TGTGCCAGCAGTTTGGGCGGGAGACCCGAAGGGACTGAAGCTTTCTTT CASSLGGRPEGTEAFF
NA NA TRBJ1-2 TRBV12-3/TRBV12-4 TGTGCCAGCAGTCCTTCGAGTTGGGGCAGGGCTTTCGTTGGCTACACCTTC CASSPSSWGRAFVGYTF
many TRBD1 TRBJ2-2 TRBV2 TGTGCCAGCAGTGTAACAGGGGGCGGTGGGTTCAGGACCGGGGAGCTGTTTTTT CASSVTGGGGFRTGELFF
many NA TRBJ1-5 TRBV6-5 TGTGCCAGCAGTGCCTCAGTAGCCAATCAGCCCCAGCATTTT CASSASVANQPQHF
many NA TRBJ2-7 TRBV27 TGTGCCAGCAGTTTAGGCAGGATCTACGAGCAGTACTTC CASSLGRIYEQYF
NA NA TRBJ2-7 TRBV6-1 TGTGCCAGCAGCCCTGATCAGGGAGCGCACGAGCAGTACTTC CASSPDQGAHEQYF
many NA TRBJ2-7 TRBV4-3 TGCGCCAGCAGCCAAGATCTGCAGGCGTACTACGAGCAGTACTTC CASSQDLQAYYEQYF
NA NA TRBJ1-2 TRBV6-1 TGTGCCGCATCGGCAGGCCGAACCTACTATGGCTACACCTTC CAASAGRTYYGYTF
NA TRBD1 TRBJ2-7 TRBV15 TGTGCCACCAGCAGATTGCCGGGACAGGCCTTAGTAAACGAGCAGTACTTC CATSRLPGQALVNEQYF
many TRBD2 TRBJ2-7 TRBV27 TGTGCCAGCAGTTTTGGGAGGGGCTACGAGCAGTACTTC CASSFGRGYEQYF
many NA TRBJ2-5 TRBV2 TGTGCCAGCTCCCTCCTGCTCCCAGTCCAAGAGACCCAGTACTTC CASSLLLPVQETQYF
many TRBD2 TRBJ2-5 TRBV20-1 TGCAGTGCTAGACCGTGGGTGTCTAGCGGGGGACAGACCCAGTACTTC CSARPWVSSGGQTQYF
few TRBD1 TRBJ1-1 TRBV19 TGTGCCAGTAGTATAAGAAACAGGGGGAGAGACACTGAAGCTTTCTTT CASSIRNRGRDTEAFF
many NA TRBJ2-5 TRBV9 TGTGCCAGCAGCGTAGGTTTAGACTGGAAAGAGACCCAGTACTTC CASSVGLDWKETQYF
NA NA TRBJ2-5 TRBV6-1 TGTGCCAGCTCCCTGGGGAATTCCCAGTACTTC CASSLGNSQYF
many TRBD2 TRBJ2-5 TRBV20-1 TGCAGTGCTAGAGGGGGCGGTTACGGACTAGCCCAAGAGACCCAGTACTTC CSARGGGYGLAQETQYF
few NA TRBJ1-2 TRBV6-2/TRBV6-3 TGTGCCAGCAGCCCACTGATTACCAACTATGGCTACACCTTC CASSPLITNYGYTF
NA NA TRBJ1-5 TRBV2 TGTGCCAGCAGTGAACTCGGGGGTAGGAGGCAGCCCCAGCATTTT CASSELGGRRQPQHF
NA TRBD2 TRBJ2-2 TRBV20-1 TGCAGTGCTAGAGGGCGGGGGGGGAACACCGGGGAGCTGTTTTTT CSARGRGGNTGELFF
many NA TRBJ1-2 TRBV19 TGTGCCCCGAGTGGGGTGAGGGGCTACACCTTC CAPSGVRGYTF
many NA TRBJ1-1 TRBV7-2 TGTGCCAGCAGCTTACTACAGTGGGCTGAAGCTTTCTTT CASSLLQWAEAFF
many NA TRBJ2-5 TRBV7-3 TGTGCCAGCAGCAGGGTAGCCCAAGAGACCCAGTACTTC CASSRVAQETQYF
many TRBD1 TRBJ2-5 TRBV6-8 TGTGCCAGCAGTAAGCGACAGGGAGATGGAGAGACCCAGTACTTC CASSKRQGDGETQYF
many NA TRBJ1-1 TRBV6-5 TGTGCCAGCAGTTACGGTGGCAAGAACACTGAAGCTTTCTTT CASSYGGKNTEAFF
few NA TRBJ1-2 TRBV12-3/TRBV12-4 TGTGCCAGCAGAGAGCGATGGGGCGGCTACACCTTC CASRERWGGYTF
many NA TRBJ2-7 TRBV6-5 TGTGCCAGCGGAACGTTAGCAGGTTCCGAGCAGTACTTC CASGTLAGSEQYF
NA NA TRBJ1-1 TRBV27 TGTGCCAGGGACAGCTTAGGGACTGAAGCTTTCTTT CARDSLGTEAFF
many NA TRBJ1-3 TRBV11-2 TGTGCCAGCAGCTCCATTCCGGCGGATCCCTCTGGAAACACCATATATTTT CASSSIPADPSGNTIYF